The following is a T cell receptor (beta chain) sequence with its context. The antigen is not known. Germline CDR1 is MGHRA and CDR2 is YSYEKL. CDR3 length: 16 residues. TCRalpha and TCRbeta cDNA went through nested PCRs of approximately 17 and 9 cycles, two in total. TCRdb reprocessed the 5' RACE reads and keeps a single row for each CDR3 protein, giving no DNA. Its listing shows 330,000 or so distinct CDR3 sequences. These data originate in a study of monozygotic twins with inflammatory bowel disease. General observations from the study: TCRbeta inverse Simpson diversity was decreased in IBD patients versus healthy co-twins. Sharing of clonotypes with others was lower in IBD patients than in healthy twins, and this was especially so with disease activity. No single strong signal or clonotype associated with IBD was supported.

The sequence was obtained from a human donor with ulcerative colitis or Crohn's disease, or a healthy co-twin of an affected twin (not recorded which). Sequencing was carried out using blood. The rearrangement uses TRBV4-1 and TRBJ2-1; the TRBD1 assignment by TCRdb is unverifiable without DNA. The CDR3 loop is CASSLGTPDRHNEQFF.